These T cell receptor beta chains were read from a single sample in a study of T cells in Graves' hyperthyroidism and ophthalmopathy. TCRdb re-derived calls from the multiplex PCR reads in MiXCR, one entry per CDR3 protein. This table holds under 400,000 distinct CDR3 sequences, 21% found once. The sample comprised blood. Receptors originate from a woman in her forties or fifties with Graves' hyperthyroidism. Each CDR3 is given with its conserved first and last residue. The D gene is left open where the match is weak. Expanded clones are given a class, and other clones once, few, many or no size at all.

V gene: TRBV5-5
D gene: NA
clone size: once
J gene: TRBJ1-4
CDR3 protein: CAGSTRGEKLFF
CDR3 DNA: TGTGCCGGCAGCACCCGGGGCGAAAAACTGTTTTTT

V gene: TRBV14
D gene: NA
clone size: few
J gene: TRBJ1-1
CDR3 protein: CASSQGRDAEAFF
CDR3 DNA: TGTGCCAGCAGCCAAGGCAGGGACGCTGAAGCTTTCTTT

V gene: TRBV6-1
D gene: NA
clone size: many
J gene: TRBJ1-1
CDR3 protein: CASSDGRIMNTEAFF
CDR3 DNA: TGTGCCAGCAGTGATGGGAGAATCATGAACACTGAAGCTTTCTTT

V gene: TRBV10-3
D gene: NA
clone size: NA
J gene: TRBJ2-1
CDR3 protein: CAISESTLKNYNEQFF
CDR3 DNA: TGTGCCATCAGTGAGTCAACCCTCAAAAATTACAATGAGCAGTTCTTC

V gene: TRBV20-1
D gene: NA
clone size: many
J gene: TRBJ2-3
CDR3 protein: CSARDLGITQYF
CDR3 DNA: TGCAGTGCTAGAGATCTAGGGATTACGCAGTATTTT

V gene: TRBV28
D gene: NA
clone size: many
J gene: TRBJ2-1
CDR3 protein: CASSLLGLLGTYNEQFF
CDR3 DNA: TGTGCCAGCAGTTTATTGGGCCTTCTAGGGACCTACAATGAGCAGTTCTTC

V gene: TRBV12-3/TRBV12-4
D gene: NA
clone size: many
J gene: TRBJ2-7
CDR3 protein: CASRTSLAYEQYF
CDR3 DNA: TGTGCCAGCAGGACCTCATTGGCGTACGAGCAGTACTTC

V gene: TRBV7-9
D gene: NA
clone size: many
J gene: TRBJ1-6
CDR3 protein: CASSLLDSPLHF
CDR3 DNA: TGTGCCAGCAGCCTTCTAGATTCACCCCTCCACTTT

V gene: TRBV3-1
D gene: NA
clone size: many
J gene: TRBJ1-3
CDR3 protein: CASGRVSSGNTIYF
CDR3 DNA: TGTGCCAGCGGCCGGGTTAGCTCTGGAAACACCATATATTTT

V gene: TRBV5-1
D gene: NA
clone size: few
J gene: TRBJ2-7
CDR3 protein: CASSPLTSYEQYF
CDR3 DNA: TGCGCCAGCAGCCCCTTAACGTCCTACGAGCAGTACTTC

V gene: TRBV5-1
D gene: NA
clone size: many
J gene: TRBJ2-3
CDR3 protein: CASSLGGVGTDTQYF
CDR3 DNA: TGCGCCAGCAGCTTGGGAGGGGTTGGCACAGATACGCAGTATTTT

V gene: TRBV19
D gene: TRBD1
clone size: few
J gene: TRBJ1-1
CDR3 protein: CASSIVGQDRRAFF
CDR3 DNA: TGTGCCAGTAGTATAGTCGGACAGGACCGGAGAGCTTTCTTT

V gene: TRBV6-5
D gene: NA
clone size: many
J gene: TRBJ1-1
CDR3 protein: CASSSISGGAEAFF
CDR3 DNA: TGTGCCAGCAGTTCGATTAGTGGTGGAGCTGAAGCTTTCTTT

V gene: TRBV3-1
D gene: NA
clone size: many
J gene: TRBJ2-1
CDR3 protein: CASSPLRPSGRRDEQFF
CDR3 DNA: TGTGCCAGCAGCCCCCTCCGACCCTCGGGGCGCCGGGATGAGCAGTTCTTC

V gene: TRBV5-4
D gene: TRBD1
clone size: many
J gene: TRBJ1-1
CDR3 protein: CASSAVAGTANTEAFF
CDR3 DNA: TGTGCCAGCAGCGCGGTGGCCGGGACAGCGAACACTGAAGCTTTCTTT

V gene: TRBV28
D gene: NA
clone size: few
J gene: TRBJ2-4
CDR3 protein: CAAARGGPKNIQYF
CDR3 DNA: TGTGCCGCAGCAAGGGGGGGGCCCAAAAACATTCAGTACTTC

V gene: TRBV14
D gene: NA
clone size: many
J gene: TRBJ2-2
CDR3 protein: CASSQDRVGGDGELFF
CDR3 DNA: TGTGCCAGCAGCCAAGATCGAGTCGGGGGTGACGGGGAGCTGTTTTTT

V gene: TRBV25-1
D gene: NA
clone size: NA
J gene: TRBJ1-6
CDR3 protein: CASTQAGNSPLHF
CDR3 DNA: TGTGCCAGCACCCAGGCGGGGAATTCACCCCTCCACTTT

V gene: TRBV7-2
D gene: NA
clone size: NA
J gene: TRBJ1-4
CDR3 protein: CASSLVLGGNEKLFF
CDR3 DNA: TGTGCCAGCAGCTTAGTTCTGGGGGGGAATGAAAAACTGTTTTTT

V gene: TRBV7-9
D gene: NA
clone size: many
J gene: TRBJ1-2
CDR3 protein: CASSLALKDSSWNGYTF
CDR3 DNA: TGTGCCAGCAGCTTAGCGCTAAAGGACAGCTCCTGGAATGGCTACACCTTC